These 20 T cell receptor beta chains share one sample of origin, sequenced in a study of T cells after yellow fever vaccination. Via MiXCR, TCRdb re-called the 5' RACE reads, giving one row per CDR3 protein. This sample has some 350,000 distinct CDR3 sequences, with about 4% found just once. Sequences were derived from PBMCs, sampled 5 days after the yellow fever booster vaccination. Source of these receptors: a man between 18 and 35 years old who received the YFV17D yellow fever vaccine.

This clonotype has ten or more counts. V is TRBV12-3 or TRBV12-4 and J is TRBJ1-1, with 7 bases identical to TRBD1. With V trimmed by 3 bases and J by 4 bases, 5 bases remained unmatched. The CDR3 has 14 amino acids. This CDR3 reads CASSLTGIGTEAFF. Here the CDR3 DNA reads TGTGCCAGCAGTTTGACAGGGATTGGCACTGAAGCTTTCTTT.

This rearrangement joins TRBV11-2 to TRBJ1-2; D possibly corresponds to TRBD1 (6 bases). The length of the CDR3 is 16 residues. Germline-derived CDR1 and CDR2 are SGHAT and FQNNGV. Trimming pared 5 bases from V and 0 bases from J, leaving 16 bases between. CDR3: CASSPRGGFTNYGYTF. CDR3 bases: TGTGCCAGCAGCCCTAGAGGGGGATTTACTAACTATGGCTACACCTTC.

This clonotype was detected only a few times. The V and J genes are TRBV4-1 and TRBJ2-3; D is uncertain. The germline V and J ends were trimmed by 2 bases and 5 bases, with 11 bases remaining between them. The CDR3 length is 14 residues. In germline, CDR1 is MGHRA, CDR2 YSYEKL. CDR3 residues: CASSQYSVGDTQYF. The CDR3 region has the DNA TGCGCCAGCAGCCAATACAGCGTGGGAGATACGCAGTATTTT.

This clonotype was observed a handful of times. This rearrangement joins TRBV27 to TRBJ1-1; the match to TRBD1 covers 7 bases. Unmatched junction bases numbered 13, after V lost 9 bases and J lost 3 bases. The CDR3 spans 15 residues. CDR1 is MNHEY and CDR2 is SMNVEV in the germline V gene (reference sequence). Here the CDR3 DNA reads TGTGCCAGACGCTCTGAGGGGGCGCGGGACACTGAAGCTTTCTTT. Translation gives CARRSEGARDTEAFF.

The genes are TRBV4-1 and TRBJ2-7; 9 bases are a match to TRBD1. The germline CDR1 and CDR2 sequences are MGHRA and YSYEKL. This CDR3 is 13 amino acids long. The junction had 4 bases not matched to a gene; V was cut back by 4 bases and J by 6 bases. This CDR3 is CASSRATGGEQYF. The CDR3 region has the DNA TGCGCCAGCAGCCGAGCGACAGGGGGCGAGCAGTACTTC.

The sample holds many counts of this clonotype. This chain uses TRBV4-1 with TRBJ2-5, with 7 bases identical to TRBD2. The junction had 11 bases not matched to a gene; V was cut back by 4 bases and J by 3 bases. This CDR3 has 16 amino acids. Looked up from germline, CDR1 is MGHRA and CDR2 is YSYEKL. CDR3 DNA: TGCGCCAGCAGCCCCTCCCCGGGAGGAAAAAAAGAGACCCAGTACTTC. It translates to CASSPSPGGKKETQYF.

The chain uses TRBV19 and TRBJ2-1; D remains unclear. Per germline, CDR1 LNHDA and CDR2 SQIVND (reference sequence). V lost 3 bases, J lost 6 bases, and 15 bases lay in between. The CDR3 extends over 15 amino acids. CDR3 amino acids: CASSMTGYSGNEQFF. The CDR3 coding sequence is TGTGCCAGTAGTATGACCGGCTACTCAGGCAATGAGCAGTTCTTC.

J is TRBJ2-5 and V is TRBV6-5; the match to TRBD2 covers 10 bases. Trimming took 6 bases from V and 5 from J; bases not matched to a gene: 9. The CDR3 length is 15 residues. In germline, CDR1 is MNHEY, CDR2 SVGAGI. CDR3 sequence reads: CASSLSGGTVETQYF. As DNA, the CDR3 is TGTGCCAGCAGCCTTAGCGGGGGGACGGTGGAGACCCAGTACTTC.

This chain uses TRBV7-2 with TRBJ2-3, with TRBD1 identical over 7 bases. The junction had 9 bases not matched to a gene; V was cut back by 6 bases and J by 0 bases. Germline lookup yields CDR1 SGHTA and CDR2 FQGNSA. The CDR3 spans 16 residues. CDR3 bases: TGTGCCAGCAGGGTACAGGGGCCTCCTAGCACAGATACGCAGTATTTT. As protein: CASRVQGPPSTDTQYF.

V is TRBV5-1 and J is TRBJ1-3; no reliable D call. V dropped 1 base and J dropped 3 bases, with 5 bases sitting between them. This CDR3 spans 13 amino acids. Germline V gene sequence: CDR1 SGHRS, CDR2 YFSETQ. CDR3: CASSLNVGNTIYF. The CDR3 coding sequence is TGCGCCAGCAGCTTGAACGTTGGAAACACCATATATTTT.

Turning to this clonotype: Compared with germline, one end of the junction differs, possibly owing to a read error. The rearrangement uses TRBV2 and TRBJ2-5; D is unresolved. Germline CDR1 is SNHLY and CDR2 is FYNNEI. This CDR3 region has 11 residues. The chain's CDR3 is CASSEEDTQYF. For the CDR3, the DNA is TGTGCCAGCAGTGAAGAAGATACCCAGTACTTC.

The genes are TRBV19 and TRBJ2-7; TRBD2 is a possible D gene (5 bases). Germline CDR1 LNHDA, CDR2 SQIVND (reference sequence). Trimming cost V 4 bases and J 1 base, with 11 bases left between them. This CDR3 has 14 amino acids. As DNA, the CDR3 is TGTGCCAGTAGTAGAGGGTTGGAGTCCTACGAGCAGTACTTC. It is translated as CASSRGLESYEQYF. The entire variable domain, with the rest obtained from reference TRBV19 and TRBJ2-7, is as follows: DGGITQSPKYLFRKEGQNVTLSCEQNLNHDAMYWYRQDPGQGLRLIYYSQIVNDFQKGDIAEGYSVSREKKESFPLTVTSAQKNPTAFYLCASSRGLESYEQYFGPGTRLTVT.

This clonotype was observed a few times. The junction departs from the called germline gene at one end, perhaps through a read error. The chain uses TRBV3-1 and TRBJ2-1; TRBD2 matches at 8 bases. The germline CDR1 and CDR2 sequences are LGHDT and YNNKEL (reference sequence). The CDR3 covers 14 residues. The chain's CDR3 is CASSQESGGARSLF. CDR3 coding DNA: TGTGCCAGCAGCCAAGAAAGCGGGGGCGCCCGGTCGCTCTTC.

This clonotype was counted between two and nine times. The chain has TRBV5-1 and TRBJ2-1; 10 nucleotides align to TRBD2. The V gene's germline CDR1 is SGHRS and CDR2 YFSETQ. J lost 7 bases, V lost 4 bases, and 11 bases had no gene match. The CDR3 totals 16 residues. CDR3 DNA: TGCGCCAGCAGCGCCTTCACTAGCGGGGCTGGAAATGAGCAGTTCTTC. Translation gives CASSAFTSGAGNEQFF.

The J gene is TRBJ2-3, the V gene TRBV5-8, with 9 bases lining up with TRBD1. CDR3 length equals 16 residues. With V trimmed by 4 bases and J by 3 bases, 9 bases remained unmatched. CDR1 is SGHTS and CDR2 is YDEGEE in the germline V gene. DNA for the CDR3: TGTGCCAGCAGCAGCGCCGGGACAGGGTTAACAGATACGCAGTATTTT. It encodes CASSSAGTGLTDTQYF. Together with reference TRBV5-8 and TRBJ2-3, the CDR3 gives the full variable domain: EAGVTQSPTHLIKTRGQQATLRCSPISGHTSVYWYQQALGLGLQFLLWYDEGEERNRGNFPPRFSGRQFPNYSSELNVNALELEDSALYLCASSSAGTGLTDTQYFGPGTRLTVL.

The J gene is TRBJ2-7, the V gene TRBV9; TRBD2 aligns across 11 bases. Germline CDR1 and CDR2: SGDLS and YYNGEE. J was trimmed by 6 bases and V by 2 bases; bases with no gene match: 7. There are 15 residues in the CDR3. CDR3 in amino acids: CASSVRTSGFSEQYF. The CDR3 region has the DNA TGTGCCAGCAGCGTTCGGACTAGCGGGTTCTCCGAGCAGTACTTC.

In this sample, this clonotype turned up a few times. The chain employs TRBV6-6 and TRBJ2-1, with TRBD2 matching over 12 bases. J lost 7 bases, V lost 4 bases, and 5 bases had no gene match. Germline CDR1 MNHNY, CDR2 SVGAGI (reference sequence). CDR3 size: 15 residues. CDR3 DNA sequence: TGTGCCAGCAGTTTCCTAGCGGGGGGGAGTAATGAGCAGTTCTTC. Protein sequence: CASSFLAGGSNEQFF.

This clonotype was recorded a few times. The rearrangement joins TRBV12-3 or TRBV12-4 to TRBJ2-2, with D hard to call. The length of the CDR3 is 16 residues. The V end lost 6 bases, the J end lost 0 bases, and 14 bases lay between the germline ends. The CDR3, as DNA: TGTGCCAGCAGCTTTACTGAGGTGGCGAACACCGGGGAGCTGTTTTTT. This gives the protein CASSFTEVANTGELFF.

This clonotype was found many times. This chain links TRBV6-1 with TRBJ2-5, with D unclear. Between the trimmed V and J ends, which lost 11 bases and 2 bases, there was a span of 21 bases. Germline lookup yields CDR1 MNHNS and CDR2 SASEGT. The CDR3 contains 15 residues. The CDR3 DNA sequence: TGTGCCGTTCCTGAGAGGCCCACTGTGCAAGAGACCCAGTACTTC. It yields the protein CAVPERPTVQETQYF.

This clonotype showed up many times. V is TRBV6-1 and J is TRBJ2-7; D is perhaps TRBD2 (5 bases). In germline, CDR1 is MNHNS, CDR2 SASEGT. CDR3 length: 13 residues. The germline V and J ends were trimmed by 6 bases and 7 bases, with 16 bases remaining between them. CDR3 region: CASRADNPGEQYF. CDR3 DNA: TGTGCCAGCAGAGCAGACAACCCGGGGGAGCAGTACTTC.